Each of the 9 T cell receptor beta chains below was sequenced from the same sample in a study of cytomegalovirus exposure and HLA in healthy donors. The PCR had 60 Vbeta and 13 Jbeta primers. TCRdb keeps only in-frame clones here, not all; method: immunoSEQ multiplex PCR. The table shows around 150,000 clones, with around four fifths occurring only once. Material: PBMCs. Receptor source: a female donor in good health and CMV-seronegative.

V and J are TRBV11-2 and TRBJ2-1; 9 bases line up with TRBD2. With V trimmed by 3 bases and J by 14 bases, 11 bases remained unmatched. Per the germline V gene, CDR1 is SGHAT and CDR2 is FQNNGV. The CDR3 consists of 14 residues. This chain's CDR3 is CASSFLAGGVVEFF. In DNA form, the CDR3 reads TGTGCCAGCAGCTTCCTCGCGGGAGGGGTCGTGGAGTTCTTC.

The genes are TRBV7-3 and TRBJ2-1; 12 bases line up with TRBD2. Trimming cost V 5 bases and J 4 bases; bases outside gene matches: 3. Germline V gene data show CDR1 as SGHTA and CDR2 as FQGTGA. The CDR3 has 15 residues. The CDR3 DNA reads TGTGCCAGCAGCCCTAGCGGGGGGGGGTACAATGAGCAGTTCTTC. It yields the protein CASSPSGGGYNEQFF.

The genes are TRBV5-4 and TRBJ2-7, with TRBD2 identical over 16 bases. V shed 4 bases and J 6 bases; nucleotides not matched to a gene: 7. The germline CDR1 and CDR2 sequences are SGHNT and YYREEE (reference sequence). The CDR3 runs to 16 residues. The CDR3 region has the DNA TGTGCCAGCAGCCCGGGGACTAGCGGGGGGGCCGGCGAGCAGTACTTC. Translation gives CASSPGTSGGAGEQYF.

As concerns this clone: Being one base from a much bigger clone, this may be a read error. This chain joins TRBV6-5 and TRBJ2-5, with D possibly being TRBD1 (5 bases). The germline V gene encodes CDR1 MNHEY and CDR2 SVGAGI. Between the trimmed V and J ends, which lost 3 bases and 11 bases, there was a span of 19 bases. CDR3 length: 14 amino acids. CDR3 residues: CASSYGQGAYKQYF. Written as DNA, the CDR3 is TGTGCCAGCAGTTATGGCCAGGGCGCCTACAAGCAGTACTTC.

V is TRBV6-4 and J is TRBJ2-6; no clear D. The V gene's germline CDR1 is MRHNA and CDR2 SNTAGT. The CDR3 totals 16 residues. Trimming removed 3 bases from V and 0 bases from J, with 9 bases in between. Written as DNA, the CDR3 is TGTGCCAGCAGTGAGCAGATTAACTCTGGGGCCAACGTCCTGACTTTC. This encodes CASSEQINSGANVLTF.

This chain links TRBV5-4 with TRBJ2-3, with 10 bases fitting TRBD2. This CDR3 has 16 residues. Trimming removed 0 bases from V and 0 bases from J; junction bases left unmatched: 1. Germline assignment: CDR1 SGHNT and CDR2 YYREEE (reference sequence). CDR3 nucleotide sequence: TGTGCCAGCAGCTTGGGGACTAGCGGTAGCACAGATACGCAGTATTTT. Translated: CASSLGTSGSTDTQYF.

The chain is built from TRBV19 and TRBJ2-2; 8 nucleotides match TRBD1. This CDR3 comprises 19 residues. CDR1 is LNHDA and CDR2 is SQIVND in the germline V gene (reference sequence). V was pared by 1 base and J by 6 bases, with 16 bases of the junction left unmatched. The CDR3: CASSIVGTGGRVIPGELFF. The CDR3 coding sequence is TGTGCCAGTAGTATAGTAGGCACAGGGGGGCGAGTTATTCCCGGGGAGCTGTTTTTT.

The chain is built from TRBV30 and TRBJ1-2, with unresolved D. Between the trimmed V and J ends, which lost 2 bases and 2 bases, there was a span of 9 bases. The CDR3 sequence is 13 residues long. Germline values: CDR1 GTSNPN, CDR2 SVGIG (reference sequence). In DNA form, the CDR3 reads TGTGCCTGGAGTTTTGACACCAACTATGGCTACACCTTC. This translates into CAWSFDTNYGYTF.

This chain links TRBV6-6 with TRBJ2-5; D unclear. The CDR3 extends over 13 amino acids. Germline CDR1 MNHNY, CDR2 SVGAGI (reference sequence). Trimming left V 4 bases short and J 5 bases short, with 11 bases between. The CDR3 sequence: CASSSPPSETQYF. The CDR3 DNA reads TGTGCCAGCAGTTCCCCTCCGAGCGAGACCCAGTACTTC.